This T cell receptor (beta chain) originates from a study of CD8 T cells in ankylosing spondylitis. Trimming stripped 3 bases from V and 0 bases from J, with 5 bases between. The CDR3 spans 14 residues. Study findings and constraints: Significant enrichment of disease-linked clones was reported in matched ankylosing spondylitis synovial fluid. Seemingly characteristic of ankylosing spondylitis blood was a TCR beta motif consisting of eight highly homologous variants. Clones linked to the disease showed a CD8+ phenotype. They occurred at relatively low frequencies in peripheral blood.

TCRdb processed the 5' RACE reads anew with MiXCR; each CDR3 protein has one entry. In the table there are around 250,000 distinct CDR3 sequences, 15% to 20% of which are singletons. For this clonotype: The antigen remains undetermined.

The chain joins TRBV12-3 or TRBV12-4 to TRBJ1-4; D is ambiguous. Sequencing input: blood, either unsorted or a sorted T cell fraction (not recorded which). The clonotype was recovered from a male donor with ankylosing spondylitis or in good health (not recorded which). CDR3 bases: TGTGCCAGCAGTTTTCAGGCAACTAATGAAAAACTGTTTTTT. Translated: CASSFQATNEKLFF.